This T cell receptor (beta chain) came from a study of Ad26.COV2.S vaccination and SARS-CoV-2 variants. At the level of the study: The donor belonged to the COV1001 Ad26.COV2.S trial arm.

V lost 5 bases and J 6 bases, leaving 16 bases between the germline ends. Germline V gene data show CDR1 as SGHAT and CDR2 as FQNNGV. This CDR3 has 15 residues. Produced via immunoSEQ multiplex PCR; TCRdb's table is partial and in-frame only. The table lists 360,000 or so clones, around 86% of them singletons. Study results and caveats: Substantial breadth in spike-specific CD8+ and CD4+ T cell responses was reportedly seen after vaccination.

The treatment is: some 20 received Ad26.COV2.S at low or high dose, single or two shots; several received placebo; per-sample allocation not given. Sampling took place 63 days after the first vaccine or placebo injection. A remark on this clone: Its antigen is as yet unknown.

This chain joins TRBV11-2 and TRBJ2-2; tentatively, D is TRBD1 (5 bases). The specimen comprised peripheral blood, sampled in a trial of Ad26.COV2.S vaccine versus placebo. This clonotype was obtained from a person between 18 and 59 years old who received the Ad26.COV2.S COVID-19 vaccine or a placebo. The CDR3 DNA reads as TGTGCCAGCAGCCGTGGGTCTTCAGGGCCCGGGGAGCTGTTTTTT. Its translation is CASSRGSSGPGELFF.